A selection of T cell receptor beta chains follows, all from one sample in a study of T-cell memory formation after mild COVID-19. TCRdb re-analysed the 5' RACE reads in MiXCR, keeping a single row per CDR3 protein. The table records fewer than 300,000 distinct CDR3 sequences, roughly a sixth of them present only once. Sequencing was performed on PBMCs or a T cell subset sorted from them (not recorded which). These receptors were collected from a man aged 18 to 30 who had mild COVID-19 (a few samples of this study predate the infection). Cell type and time point are not known. The CDR3 runs from the conserved cysteine through the conserved F or W. Each record gives: J gene, clone size, D gene, V gene, CDR3 protein, CDR3 DNA. D genes are given only for firm matches. Clone size is stated in some rows and not others, as once, few, many or a class when expanded.

J: TRBJ1-4
size: NA
D: NA
V: TRBV5-6
CDR3: CASSFNRPNEKLFF
DNA: TGTGCCAGCAGCTTTAACAGGCCTAATGAAAAACTGTTTTTT

J: TRBJ2-3
size: NA
D: NA
V: TRBV7-2
CDR3: CASSSLHTDTQYF
DNA: TGTGCCAGCAGCTCCCTTCACACAGATACGCAGTATTTT

J: TRBJ1-5
size: NA
D: NA
V: TRBV6-2/TRBV6-3
CDR3: CASSYSPGRSNQPQHF
DNA: TGTGCCAGCAGTTACTCCCCGGGGCGTAGCAATCAGCCCCAGCATTTT

J: TRBJ2-3
size: few
D: TRBD1
V: TRBV5-1
CDR3: CASSAGQGFTDTQYF
DNA: TGCGCCAGCAGCGCGGGACAGGGTTTCACAGATACGCAGTATTTT

J: TRBJ1-6
size: NA
D: TRBD1
V: TRBV6-5
CDR3: CASSYMGTGGSDSPLHF
DNA: TGTGCCAGCAGTTACATGGGGACAGGGGGCAGCGATTCACCCCTCCACTTT

J: TRBJ1-6
size: few
D: TRBD1
V: TRBV6-5
CDR3: CASGPDRGSSQNSPLHF
DNA: TGTGCCAGCGGCCCGGACAGGGGGAGCAGTCAGAATTCACCCCTCCACTTT

J: TRBJ2-2
size: few
D: NA
V: TRBV9
CDR3: CASSVRLDTNTGELFF
DNA: TGTGCCAGCAGCGTAAGACTAGATACGAACACCGGGGAGCTGTTTTTT

J: TRBJ2-2
size: few
D: TRBD2
V: TRBV7-2
CDR3: CASSSRPGGLNTGELFF
DNA: TGTGCCAGCAGCTCCCGCCCGGGGGGACTGAACACCGGGGAGCTGTTTTTT

J: TRBJ2-1
size: NA
D: TRBD2
V: TRBV7-9
CDR3: CASSLGGRAYNEQFF
DNA: TGTGCCAGCAGCTTAGGCGGGAGGGCCTACAATGAGCAGTTCTTC

J: TRBJ2-2
size: many
D: NA
V: TRBV7-9
CDR3: CASSFGSGELFF
DNA: TGTGCCAGCAGCTTCGGATCCGGGGAGCTGTTTTTT

J: TRBJ2-6
size: many
D: NA
V: TRBV7-9
CDR3: CASSKRVSRNHVLTF
DNA: TGTGCCAGCAGCAAACGGGTATCCCGTAACCACGTCCTGACTTTC

J: TRBJ1-3
size: few
D: NA
V: TRBV7-2
CDR3: CASSWALGSSGNTIYF
DNA: TGTGCCAGCAGCTGGGCCCTCGGAAGCTCTGGAAACACCATATATTTT

J: TRBJ1-5
size: NA
D: NA
V: TRBV6-2/TRBV6-3
CDR3: CASSHLAQPQHF
DNA: TGTGCCAGCAGTCACCTTGCGCAGCCCCAGCATTTT

J: TRBJ2-7
size: NA
D: NA
V: TRBV20-1
CDR3: CSARDSGKGQYF
DNA: TGCAGTGCTAGAGACTCAGGGAAGGGGCAGTACTTC

J: TRBJ1-6
size: NA
D: NA
V: TRBV10-2
CDR3: CASSLSKGRNSPLHF
DNA: TGCGCCAGCAGTTTATCTAAGGGTCGTAATTCACCCCTCCACTTT

J: TRBJ1-2
size: few
D: NA
V: TRBV6-5
CDR3: CASTREGSYGYTF
DNA: TGTGCCAGCACCCGAGAGGGTTCCTATGGCTACACCTTC

J: TRBJ2-7
size: few
D: TRBD1
V: TRBV7-2
CDR3: CASSSKKGAPSYEQYF
DNA: TGTGCCAGCAGCTCCAAGAAGGGGGCCCCCTCCTACGAGCAGTACTTC

J: TRBJ1-1
size: NA
D: NA
V: TRBV20-1
CDR3: CSARDSRGANTEAFF
DNA: TGCAGTGCTAGAGATTCCCGCGGGGCGAACACTGAAGCTTTCTTT

J: TRBJ1-1
size: few
D: NA
V: TRBV10-3
CDR3: CAISVGGPNTEAFF
DNA: TGTGCCATCAGTGTGGGGGGGCCGAACACTGAAGCTTTCTTT

J: TRBJ1-1
size: few
D: NA
V: TRBV7-9
CDR3: CASSFSGNTEAFF
DNA: TGTGCCAGCAGCTTTAGTGGGAACACTGAAGCTTTCTTT

J: TRBJ2-3
size: few
D: NA
V: TRBV5-1
CDR3: CASSLVAGSTDTQYF
DNA: TGCGCCAGCAGCTTGGTGGCAGGTAGCACAGATACGCAGTATTTT

J: TRBJ2-3
size: NA
D: TRBD1
V: TRBV24-1
CDR3: CATRARAGGADTQYF
DNA: TGTGCCACCCGAGCCCGGGCAGGGGGCGCAGATACGCAGTATTTT

J: TRBJ1-2
size: NA
D: NA
V: TRBV3-1
CDR3: CASSQEGVAGTAGGYTF
DNA: TGTGCCAGCAGCCAAGAAGGGGTAGCAGGAACTGCGGGTGGCTACACCTTC

J: TRBJ2-7
size: few
D: NA
V: TRBV4-1
CDR3: CASSQVWDTGYEQYF
DNA: TGCGCCAGCAGCCAAGTTTGGGACACGGGTTACGAGCAGTACTTC

J: TRBJ2-3
size: few
D: TRBD2
V: TRBV7-9
CDR3: CASSAGTSLADTQYF
DNA: TGTGCCAGCAGCGCCGGGACTAGTCTCGCGGATACGCAGTATTTT

J: TRBJ2-3
size: few
D: NA
V: TRBV4-2
CDR3: CASSIVSTDTQYF
DNA: TGTGCCAGCAGCATTGTCAGTACAGATACGCAGTATTTT

J: TRBJ2-6
size: NA
D: NA
V: TRBV12-3/TRBV12-4
CDR3: CASSYDRGAGANVLTF
DNA: TGTGCCAGCAGTTACGACAGAGGAGCTGGGGCCAACGTCCTGACTTTC

J: TRBJ1-6
size: few
D: NA
V: TRBV28
CDR3: CASSRSRGPLHF
DNA: TGTGCCAGCAGTCGCAGTCGAGGGCCCCTCCACTTT

J: TRBJ2-7
size: NA
D: TRBD2
V: TRBV7-9
CDR3: CASSLGGTSGAYEQYF
DNA: TGTGCCAGCAGCTTAGGTGGGACTAGTGGAGCCTACGAGCAGTACTTC

J: TRBJ1-2
size: few
D: NA
V: TRBV5-4
CDR3: CASSLGGLGTF
DNA: TGTGCCAGCAGCTTGGGGGGGCTCGGCACCTTC

J: TRBJ2-3
size: few
D: TRBD2
V: TRBV11-2
CDR3: CASSSLSGGPSTDTQYF
DNA: TGTGCCAGCAGCTCCCTTAGCGGGGGGCCTAGCACAGATACGCAGTATTTT

J: TRBJ2-5
size: NA
D: NA
V: TRBV9
CDR3: CASSGRRAGETQYF
DNA: TGTGCCAGCAGCGGACGGCGGGCGGGAGAGACCCAGTACTTC

J: TRBJ2-1
size: many
D: NA
V: TRBV12-3/TRBV12-4
CDR3: CASSLEVRQFF
DNA: TGTGCCAGCAGTTTAGAGGTACGGCAGTTCTTC

J: TRBJ1-1
size: NA
D: TRBD1
V: TRBV4-1
CDR3: CASSQAGHRGVGNTEAFF
DNA: TGCGCCAGCAGCCAAGCGGGGCACAGGGGCGTCGGGAACACTGAAGCTTTCTTT

J: TRBJ2-2
size: NA
D: NA
V: TRBV29-1
CDR3: CSVEVGTGELFF
DNA: TGCAGCGTTGAAGTCGGCACCGGGGAGCTGTTTTTT

J: TRBJ2-2
size: few
D: NA
V: TRBV3-1
CDR3: CASSQEDRELFF
DNA: TGTGCCAGCAGCCAAGAGGACAGGGAGCTGTTTTTT

J: TRBJ2-5
size: few
D: NA
V: TRBV7-9
CDR3: CASQIDRTDETQYF
DNA: TGTGCCAGCCAAATCGACAGGACGGATGAGACCCAGTACTTC

J: TRBJ2-7
size: NA
D: NA
V: TRBV10-3
CDR3: CAISRGAYEQYF
DNA: TGTGCCATCAGTCGAGGGGCTTACGAGCAGTACTTC

J: TRBJ2-5
size: many
D: TRBD2
V: TRBV20-1
CDR3: CSARDTSGGAAETQYF
DNA: TGCAGTGCTAGAGATACTAGCGGGGGGGCCGCAGAGACCCAGTACTTC

J: TRBJ2-1
size: many
D: NA
V: TRBV20-1
CDR3: CSNSRSYNEQFF
DNA: TGCAGCAACTCAAGATCCTACAATGAGCAGTTCTTC

J: TRBJ2-6
size: NA
D: TRBD1
V: TRBV3-1
CDR3: CASSNPGGLPSGANVLTF
DNA: TGTGCCAGCAGCAACCCAGGGGGATTGCCTTCTGGGGCCAACGTCCTGACTTTC

J: TRBJ1-2
size: NA
D: TRBD1
V: TRBV11-2
CDR3: CASSALDRVDSYTF
DNA: TGTGCCAGCAGCGCTCTCGACAGGGTTGACAGCTACACCTTC

J: TRBJ2-3
size: few
D: TRBD2
V: TRBV20-1
CDR3: CSARATAGEDTQYF
DNA: TGCAGTGCTAGAGCTACAGCGGGGGAGGATACGCAGTATTTT

J: TRBJ2-7
size: few
D: TRBD1
V: TRBV6-6
CDR3: CASSLRTGAYEQYF
DNA: TGTGCCAGCAGTCTAAGGACAGGAGCCTACGAGCAGTACTTC

J: TRBJ2-1
size: few
D: NA
V: TRBV7-2
CDR3: CASSLMKVSYNEQFF
DNA: TGTGCCAGCAGCTTAATGAAAGTCTCCTACAATGAGCAGTTCTTC

J: TRBJ2-3
size: few
D: NA
V: TRBV4-3
CDR3: CASSQAGLQDTQYF
DNA: TGCGCCAGCAGCCAAGCGGGGCTCCAGGATACGCAGTATTTT

J: TRBJ2-3
size: many
D: NA
V: TRBV7-2
CDR3: CASSLLGTDTQYF
DNA: TGTGCCAGCAGCTTATTGGGCACAGATACGCAGTATTTT

J: TRBJ1-6
size: few
D: NA
V: TRBV7-9
CDR3: CASSLASTGPLHF
DNA: TGTGCCAGCAGCTTAGCAAGTACGGGACCCCTCCACTTT